This TCR beta chain was retrieved from a study of T cell responses to AZD1222 COVID-19 vaccine. TCRdb's copy holds only in-frame clones and misses some; the assay was immunoSEQ multiplex PCR. The table shows around 160,000 clones, with roughly 90% occurring only once. Findings and limits, study-wide: Rises in breadth and depth of Spike-specific TCRs came after two AZD1222 doses. Close to half of spike-specific TCRs reportedly recognize unmutated variant regions. Among the donors, most were white British and more were female, and clonal diversity was possibly underestimated.

CDR1 SGHVS and CDR2 FNYEAQ come from the germline V gene. V lost 5 bases to trimming and J lost 7 bases; unmatched junction nucleotides: 9. This CDR3 spans 16 amino acids. Of note for this clone: The antigen is unknown.

Source: peripheral blood, taken on day 0 of AZD1222 vaccination. The source is an adult in good health. The chain uses TRBV7-6 and TRBJ2-2; 11 bases agree with TRBD1. The CDR3 is CASSLRTGGEIGELFF. Written as DNA, the CDR3 is TGTGCCAGCAGCCTAAGGACAGGGGGCGAGATCGGGGAGCTGTTTTTT.